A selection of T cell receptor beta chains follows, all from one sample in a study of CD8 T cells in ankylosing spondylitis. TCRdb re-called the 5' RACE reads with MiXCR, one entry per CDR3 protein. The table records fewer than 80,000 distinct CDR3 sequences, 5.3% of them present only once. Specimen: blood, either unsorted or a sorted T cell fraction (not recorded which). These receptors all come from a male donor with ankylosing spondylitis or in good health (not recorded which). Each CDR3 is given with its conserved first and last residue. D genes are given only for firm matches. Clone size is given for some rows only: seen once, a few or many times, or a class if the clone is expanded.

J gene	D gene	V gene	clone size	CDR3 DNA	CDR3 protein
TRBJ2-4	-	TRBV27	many	TGTGCCAGCAGCCAAGCAGTCAAAAACATTCAGTACTTC	CASSQAVKNIQYF
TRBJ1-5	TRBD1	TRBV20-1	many	TGCAGTGCTAGAGATCTGGGACAGGGGGGAGGTAATCAGCCCCAGCATTTT	CSARDLGQGGGNQPQHF
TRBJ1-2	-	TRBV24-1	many	TGTGCCACCAGTGATGAAGGGGTTAGCTACACCTTC	CATSDEGVSYTF
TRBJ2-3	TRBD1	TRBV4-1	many	TGCGCCAGCAGCCAAGCGGGACAGGGTGTGGATACGCAGTATTTT	CASSQAGQGVDTQYF
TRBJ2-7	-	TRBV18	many	TGTGCCAGCTCACCATCGGGTGCTGGGGTTTACGAGCAGTACTTC	CASSPSGAGVYEQYF
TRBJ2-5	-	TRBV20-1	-	TGCAGTGCGTGCCCCAAAGAGACCCAGTACTTC	CSACPKETQYF
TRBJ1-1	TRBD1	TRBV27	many	TGTGCCAGCAGCATCCAGGGCAGGGGGATAACTGAAGCTTTCTTT	CASSIQGRGITEAFF
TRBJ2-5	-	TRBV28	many	TGTGCCAGCAGTGAACAAGAGACCCAGTACTTC	CASSEQETQYF
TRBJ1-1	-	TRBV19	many	TGTGCCAGTAAGGTGGGACGGATGAACACTGAAGCTTTCTTT	CASKVGRMNTEAFF
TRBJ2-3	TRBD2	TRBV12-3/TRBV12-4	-	TGTGCCAGCAGTTTAAGGGCTAGCGGGGGGGCCGGGTTTGGCACAGATACGCAGTATTTT	CASSLRASGGAGFGTDTQYF
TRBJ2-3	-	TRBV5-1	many	TGCGCCAGCAGCGTGCGAGACATTCGCACAGATACGCAGTATTTT	CASSVRDIRTDTQYF
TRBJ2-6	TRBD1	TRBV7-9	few	TGTGCCAGCAGAGCGGGACAGGGGATCGGGGCCAACGTCCTGACTTTC	CASRAGQGIGANVLTF
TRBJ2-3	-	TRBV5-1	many	TGCGCCAGCACCCCCGGGGGGCAGGGGATCACAGATACGCAGTATTTT	CASTPGGQGITDTQYF
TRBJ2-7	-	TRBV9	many	TGTGCCAGCAGCGTATCCGGGGACCCTACCTTGCCCTACGAGCAGTACTTC	CASSVSGDPTLPYEQYF
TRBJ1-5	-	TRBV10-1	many	TGCGCCAGCAGTGAGTCGATGGGGAATCAGCCCCAGCATTTT	CASSESMGNQPQHF
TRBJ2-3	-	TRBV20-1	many	TGCAGTGCTAGCCCCGGGGATACGCAGTATTTT	CSASPGDTQYF
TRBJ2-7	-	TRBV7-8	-	TGTGCCAACAGCTTAGCAGGCTACGAGCAGTACTTC	CANSLAGYEQYF
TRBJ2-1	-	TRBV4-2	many	TGTGCCAGCAGCCAGGCCGGAGTCCTTACGTACAATGAGCAGTTCTTC	CASSQAGVLTYNEQFF
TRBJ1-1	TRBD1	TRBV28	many	TGTGCCAGCAGTCAGGGGGTCACTGAAGCTTTCTTT	CASSQGVTEAFF
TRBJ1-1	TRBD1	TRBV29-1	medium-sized	TGCAGCGCCGATTACACAGGGGGCGGAACTGAAGCTTTCTTT	CSADYTGGGTEAFF
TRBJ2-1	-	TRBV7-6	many	TGTGCCAGCAGCCTTAACCTAGCGAATGAGCAGTTCTTC	CASSLNLANEQFF
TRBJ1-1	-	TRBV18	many	TGTGCCAGCCGGGGGCAGAAGAACACTGAAGCTTTCTTT	CASRGQKNTEAFF
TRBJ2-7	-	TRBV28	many	TGTGCCAGCAGGGGGGGCGGCGGGGGTGCGGCCGAGCAGTACTTC	CASRGGGGGAAEQYF
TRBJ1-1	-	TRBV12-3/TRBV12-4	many	TGTGCCAGCAGTGTCGGGCAGAACACTGAAGCTTTCTTT	CASSVGQNTEAFF
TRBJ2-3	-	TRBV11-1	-	TGTGCCAGCAGCACGGAGGGACAGTCCGTAACAGATACGCAGTATTTT	CASSTEGQSVTDTQYF
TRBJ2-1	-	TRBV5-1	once	TGCGCCAGCAGCTTGGAGGGACCTCTCCATAATGAGCAGTTCTTC	CASSLEGPLHNEQFF
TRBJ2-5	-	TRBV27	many	TGTGCCAGCAGGGGACACACACCACCCCAAGAGACCCAGTACTTC	CASRGHTPPQETQYF
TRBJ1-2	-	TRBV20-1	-	TGCAGTGCTATACCCCGAAGGAGTCGGGGCTACACCTTC	CSAIPRRSRGYTF
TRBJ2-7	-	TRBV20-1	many	TGCAGTGCTCGTCACCCAGACGGCACCTACGAGCAGTACTTC	CSARHPDGTYEQYF
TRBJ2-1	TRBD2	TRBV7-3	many	TGTGCCAGCAGCTCCGGGGGGTCTTTTGGCGACAATGAGCAGTTCTTC	CASSSGGSFGDNEQFF
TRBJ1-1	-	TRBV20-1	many	TGCAGTGCCAAAACCCAGGAAGGCATAATCCGCACTGAAGCTTTCTTT	CSAKTQEGIIRTEAFF
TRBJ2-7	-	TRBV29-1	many	TGCAGCGTTGGTGGCCGCTTCTCCTACGAGCAGTACTTC	CSVGGRFSYEQYF
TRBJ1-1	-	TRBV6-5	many	TGTGCCAGCAGTTACTCCGAGGGAGCCACTGAAGCTTTCTTT	CASSYSEGATEAFF
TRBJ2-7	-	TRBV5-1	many	TGCGCCAGCAGCCAGGGGACTTCAGGGCAGTACTTC	CASSQGTSGQYF
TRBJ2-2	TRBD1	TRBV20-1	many	TGCAGTGCTCCCAGGCAGGGGGCCTGGGGCACCGGGGAGCTGTTTTTT	CSAPRQGAWGTGELFF
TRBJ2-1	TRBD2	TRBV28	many	TGTGCCAGCAGTTTACCCGGAGATTTAGGGCGGGGGGGACTGAATGAGCAGTTCTTC	CASSLPGDLGRGGLNEQFF
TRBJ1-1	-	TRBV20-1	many	TGCAGTGCTAGCCGGGCAGAAACCACGAAAGGGACTGAAGCTTTCTTT	CSASRAETTKGTEAFF
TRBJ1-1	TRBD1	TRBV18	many	TGTGCCAGCTCACCACAACGGGACAGGGAAAACACTGAAGCTTTCTTT	CASSPQRDRENTEAFF
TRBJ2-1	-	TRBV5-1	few	TGCGCCAGCAGCTTGGGTCCTGACTACAATGAGCAGTTCTTC	CASSLGPDYNEQFF
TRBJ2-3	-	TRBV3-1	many	TGTGCCAGCAGCCCCGGCTTTGGAAACACAGATACGCAGTATTTT	CASSPGFGNTDTQYF
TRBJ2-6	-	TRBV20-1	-	TGCAGTGCTAAAGTCTCTGGGGCCAACGTCCTGACTTTC	CSAKVSGANVLTF